This TCR beta chain was obtained from a study of regulatory T cells in long-lasting Graves disease. Study observations and caveats: Persistent Graves' patients had lower TCR diversity than newly diagnosed ones.

TCR beta libraries were built with iRepertoire HTBI primers and Arm-PCR of CDR3 regions. TCRdb independently ran MiXCR on the multiplex PCR reads; one entry per CDR3 protein. The data contain nearly 350,000 distinct CDR3 sequences, around a fifth of them singletons. In the case of this clonotype: What it binds is not known.

Time point defined: persistent/refractory GD, antithyroid drugs over 5 years with positive TRAb. RNA isolated from PBMCs was used to make the TCR library. V shed 2 bases and J shed 6 bases, with 8 bases lying between them. The CDR3 is made up of 12 amino acids. In germline, CDR1 is KGHSH, CDR2 LQKENI. Specimen: peripheral blood mononuclear cells (PBMCs), collected when the disease was refractory, from a patient treated with antithyroid drugs. The V and J genes are TRBV18 and TRBJ2-7; the D gene could be TRBD1 or TRBD2 (5 bases each). The sequence was collected from a female donor with Graves disease. CDR3 nucleotide sequence: TGTGCCAGCTCACCAGGGGACCCCGAGCAGTACTTC. Translated, it gives CASSPGDPEQYF.